The present TCR beta chain was sequenced within a study of memory CD4+ T cells and cytomegalovirus serostatus. At the level of the study: Donors were healthy Belgian adults, 9 or 10 CMV seropositive and around 23 seronegative.

Whole-study findings and limits: CD4+ memory repertoires contained about two fifths of the roughly 150 reported CMV TCRbeta sequences.

The authors' processing: After removing out-of-frame reads, 2.3 million or so distinct TCRbeta sequences remained. The data were produced by immunoSEQ multiplex PCR, yet TCRdb's version contains in-frame clones alone and is incomplete. For V, J and clone size, that table is used; D and trimming come from the DNA. The sample lists some 46,000 clones, approximately 81% occurring once. The sort gate was single viable CD3+CD4+CD8-CD45RO+ cells for memory CD4+ T cells. About this clone itself: Its antigen is currently unknown.

Germline-derived CDR1 and CDR2 are DFQATT and SNEGSKA (reference sequence). The length of the CDR3 is 10 residues. Deletions cut 4 bases from V and 2 bases from J, with 1 base between. This TCR was sampled from an adult in good health and CMV-seronegative. The chain joins TRBV20-1 to TRBJ2-3; unclear D gene. The specimen sequenced was memory CD4+ T cells from blood. CDR3 loop: CSANTDTQYF. In DNA form, the CDR3 reads TGCAGTGCTAACACAGATACGCAGTATTTT.